The 3 T cell receptor beta chains listed next were all sequenced from one sample in a study of T-cell memory formation after mild COVID-19. TCRdb passed the 5' RACE reads through MiXCR, listing each CDR3 protein once. Of about 560,000 distinct CDR3 sequences listed, roughly 17% are singletons. Sequenced input: PBMCs or a T cell subset sorted from them (not recorded which). The receptors here all came from an adult woman who had mild COVID-19 (a few samples of this study predate the infection). Cell type and time point are not known.

This clonotype was seen a handful of times. V and J are TRBV12-3 or TRBV12-4 and TRBJ1-2; D ambiguous. This CDR3 has 18 amino acids. V was pared by 1 base and J by 6 bases, with 24 bases between. For the CDR3, the DNA is TGTGCCAGCAGTTTAGACCCGCGTAAGGAGGCTAGTTCAGATGGCTACACCTTC. Translation gives CASSLDPRKEASSDGYTF.

This sequence joins TRBV3-1 and TRBJ2-5; D might be TRBD2 (6 bases). V lost 0 bases and J lost 5, with 16 bases in between. This CDR3 region has 16 residues. Germline V gene lookup returns CDR1 LGHDT and CDR2 YNNKEL (reference sequence). Here the CDR3 reads CASSQDWAGGVETQYF. The CDR3 bases are TGTGCCAGCAGCCAAGATTGGGCCGGGGGTGTGGAGACCCAGTACTTC.

This clonotype was observed a few times. The chain employs TRBV24-1 and TRBJ2-3; 13 bases map to TRBD2. Per the germline V gene, CDR1 is KGHDR and CDR2 is SFDVKD. The CDR3 has 14 residues. V trimming: 7 bases; J trimming: 5 bases; junction bases outside the gene matches: 2. The CDR3 spells CATRGLAGEDTQYF. For the CDR3, the DNA is TGTGCCACCAGAGGACTAGCGGGAGAAGATACGCAGTATTTT.